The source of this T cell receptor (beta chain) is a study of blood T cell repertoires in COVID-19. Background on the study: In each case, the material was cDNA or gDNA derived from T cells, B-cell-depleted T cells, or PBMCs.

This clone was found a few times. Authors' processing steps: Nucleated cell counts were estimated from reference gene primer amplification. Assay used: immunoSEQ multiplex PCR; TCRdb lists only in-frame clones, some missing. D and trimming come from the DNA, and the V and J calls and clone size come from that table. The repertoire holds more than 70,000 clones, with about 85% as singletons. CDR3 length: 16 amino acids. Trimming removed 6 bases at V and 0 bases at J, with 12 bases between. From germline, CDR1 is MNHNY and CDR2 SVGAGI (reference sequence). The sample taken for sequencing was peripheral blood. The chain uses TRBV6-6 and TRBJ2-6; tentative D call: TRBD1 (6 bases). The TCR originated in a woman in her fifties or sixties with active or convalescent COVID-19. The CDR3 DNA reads TGTGCCAGCAGGTGGGGACAACTCTCTGGGGCCAACGTCCTGACTTTC. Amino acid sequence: CASRWGQLSGANVLTF.